This T cell receptor beta chain was recovered during a study of T cell repertoires in cytomegalovirus infection (dated by TCRdb to between 2017 and 2020). Background for the entire study: Peptide stimulations targeted recently identified HLA-C-restricted CMV epitopes, whose presentation resists viral immunomodulation, together with well-studied HLA-B-restricted epitopes. Donor HLA type was relevant to the analysis, as public TCR beta signatures indicated carriage of CMV infection together with the matching HLA type. What the research found in general, with its limitations: The ex vivo response was dominated by HLA-C-restricted CMV-specific TCR beta clonotypes, which also provided the single most frequent clonotype in two of eight donors. Carriers of CMV infection plus the relevant HLA type were discriminated by the cumulative frequency of public TCR beta family members in the study cohort and in an independent approximately 340-donor cohort.

The label giving this sample's treatment or condition can be read as: in vitro stimulation with specific CMV peptide epitopes to enrich CMV-specific T cells. Sequenced using an Illumina HiSeq 1500. TCRdb took the public reads, trimmed them with fastp at Q25, ran MiXCR for clone calling and kept in-frame beta chains. Duplicate CDR3 protein sequences are folded into a single record with the most common DNA and genes. This sample lists 700,000 to 850,000 distinct CDR3 sequences; 32% were detected once. Of the sample, 12% falls within the top ten clones. Spanning cysteine to phenylalanine, the CDR3 consists of 11 amino acids. Of the read, only the CDR3 DNA is kept; its 33 bases are in frame from base 1. V and J are truncated by 1 base and 13 bases respectively, leaving an intervening sequence of 8 bases. The germline V gene (reference sequence) yields SEHNR for CDR1 and FQNEAQ for CDR2. Concerning this clonotype: Which antigen it targets is not known. No clone much larger than this one lies a single base away; base qualities are absent.

The chain was built from TRBV7-9 and TRBJ2-4; no D gene can be assigned with confidence. The receptor was isolated from a human donor in good health (CMV status not recorded). Some clones in this sample may be carry-over from other donors' samples. The sample here was cultured CD8+ T cells from PBMCs, taken from culture after CMV antigen stimulation. This receptor has the CDR3 CASSLGEDQYF. Here is the DNA: TGTGCCAGCAGCTTAGGGGAAGACCAGTACTTC.